This TCR beta chain was identified during a study of cytomegalovirus exposure and HLA in healthy donors. V lost 3 bases and J lost 5; bases outside the gene matches: 6. This CDR3 region has 14 residues. Germline lookup yields CDR1 SGHTA and CDR2 FQGNSA. 60 Vbeta and 13 Jbeta primers were used in PCR. Method: immunoSEQ multiplex PCR; TCRdb's copy keeps in-frame clones and lacks some. This listing includes more than 100,000 clones. The rearrangement links TRBV7-2 to TRBJ1-1; 7 bases align to TRBD1. The clonotype originates from a man aged 40-55 years in good health and CMV-seronegative. Sequencing was performed on PBMCs. CDR3 sequence: CASSFEGARTEAFF. The DNA for the CDR3 is TGTGCCAGCAGCTTCGAGGGGGCAAGGACTGAAGCTTTCTTT.